This T cell receptor (beta chain) was sequenced during a study of T cells in narcolepsy. Study details: Patients with NT1 or NT2 and healthy control donors were enrolled.

With regard to this clone: The antigen remains undetermined.

General observations from the study: Autoreactive HCRT-specific and TRIB2-specific clonotypes were marked in same-patient CSF-versus-blood CD4+ comparisons. Healthy controls reportedly lacked the autoreactive clonotypes serially found in patients' blood.

This CDR3 comprises 13 residues. Germline V CDR1 and CDR2: SEHNR, FQNEAQ (reference sequence). V lost 5 bases, J lost 8 bases, and 15 bases lay in between. TCRdb's copy holds only in-frame clones and misses some; the assay was immunoSEQ multiplex PCR. Among tens of thousands of clones listed, about 85% were seen once. The chain joins TRBV7-9 to TRBJ1-2; D is perhaps TRBD1 (6 bases). The sequencing input was CD45RA- memory CD4+ T cells from PBMCs. The clonotype originates from a human donor with narcolepsy. The CDR3 nucleotides are TGTGCCAGCAGCCCCAGGGGAGGTGTCGGCTACACCTTC. Translated: CASSPRGGVGYTF.